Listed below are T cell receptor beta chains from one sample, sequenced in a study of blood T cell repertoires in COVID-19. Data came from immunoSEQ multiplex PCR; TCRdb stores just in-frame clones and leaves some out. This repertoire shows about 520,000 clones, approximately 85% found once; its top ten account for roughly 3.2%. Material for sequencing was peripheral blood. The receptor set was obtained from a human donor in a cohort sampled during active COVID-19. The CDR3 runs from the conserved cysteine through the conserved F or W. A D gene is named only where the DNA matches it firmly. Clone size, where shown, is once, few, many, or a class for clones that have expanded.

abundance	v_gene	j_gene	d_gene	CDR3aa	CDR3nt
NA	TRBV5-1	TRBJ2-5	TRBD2	CASSLDGLAEETQYF	TGCGCCAGCAGCTTGGACGGACTAGCCGAAGAGACCCAGTACTTC
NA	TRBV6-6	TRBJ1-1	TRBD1	CASSRPRQGREAFF	TGTGCCAGCAGTCGGCCTCGACAGGGGAGAGAAGCTTTCTTT
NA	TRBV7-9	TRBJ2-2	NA	CASLKVGTSANTGELFF	TGTGCCAGCCTCAAAGTGGGGACATCGGCTAACACCGGGGAGCTGTTTTTT
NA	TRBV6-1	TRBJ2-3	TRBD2	CASSEGLAGNADTQYF	TGTGCCAGCAGTGAGGGCCTAGCGGGAAACGCAGATACGCAGTATTTT
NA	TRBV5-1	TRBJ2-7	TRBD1	CASSSLPPADRGTHEQYF	TGCGCCAGCAGCTCCCTACCTCCGGCCGACAGGGGGACCCACGAGCAGTACTTC
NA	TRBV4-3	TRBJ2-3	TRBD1	CASSQDRGQLDTQYF	TGCGCCAGCAGCCAAGACAGGGGGCAGTTAGATACGCAGTATTTT
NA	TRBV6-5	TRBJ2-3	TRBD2	CASSQLAGVTDTQYF	TGTGCCAGCAGTCAACTAGCGGGAGTAACAGATACGCAGTATTTT
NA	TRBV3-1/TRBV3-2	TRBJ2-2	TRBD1	CASSQGTGRTGELFF	TGTGCCAGCAGCCAAGGGACAGGGCGGACCGGGGAGCTGTTTTTT
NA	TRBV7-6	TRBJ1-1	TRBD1	CASSLAGTGGADAFF	TGTGCCAGCAGCTTAGCGGGGACAGGGGGCGCGGATGCTTTCTTT
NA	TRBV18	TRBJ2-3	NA	CASSPVASTDTQYF	TGTGCCAGCTCACCGGTAGCGAGCACAGATACGCAGTATTTT
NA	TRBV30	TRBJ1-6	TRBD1	CAWGQGLASPLHF	TGTGCCTGGGGACAGGGTCTTGCTTCACCCCTCCACTTT
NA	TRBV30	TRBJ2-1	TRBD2	CAWTTSGRENEQFF	TGTGCCTGGACCACTAGCGGGAGGGAAAATGAGCAGTTCTTC
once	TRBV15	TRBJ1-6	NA	CATSRDYQVGPSNSPLHF	TGTGCCACCAGCAGAGATTATCAAGTCGGTCCTTCTAATTCACCCCTCCACTTT
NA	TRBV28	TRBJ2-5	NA	CASSLGREKTQYF	TGTGCCAGCAGTTTGGGCAGGGAAAAGACCCAGTACTTC
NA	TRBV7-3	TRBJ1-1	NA	CASSLTGGGTTEAFF	TGTGCCAGCAGCTTAACTGGGGGAGGGACCACTGAAGCTTTCTTT
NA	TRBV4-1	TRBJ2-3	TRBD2	CASSETGTSGRADTQYF	TGCGCCAGCAGCGAAACCGGGACTAGCGGGAGGGCAGATACGCAGTATTTT
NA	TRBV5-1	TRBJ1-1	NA	CASSLQSANTEAFF	TGCGCCAGCAGCTTACAGTCTGCGAACACTGAAGCTTTCTTT
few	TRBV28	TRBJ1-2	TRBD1	CASSLTGTGGLGYTF	TGTGCCAGCAGTTTAACCGGGACAGGGGGCTTAGGCTACACCTTC
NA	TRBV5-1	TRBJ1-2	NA	CASSFTTGNYGYTF	TGCGCCAGCAGCTTCACGACAGGAAACTATGGCTACACCTTC
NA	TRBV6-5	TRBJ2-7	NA	CASSYPGLRSYEQYF	TGTGCCAGCAGTTACCCTGGCCTTCGCTCCTACGAGCAGTACTTC
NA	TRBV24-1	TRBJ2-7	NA	CATSDRRDASAEQYF	TGTGCCACCAGTGATAGGAGGGATGCAAGTGCCGAGCAGTACTTC
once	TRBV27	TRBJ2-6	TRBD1	CASSFWTGRPGANVLTF	TGTGCCAGCAGTTTTTGGACAGGGAGGCCTGGGGCCAACGTCCTGACTTTC